Listed below are T cell receptor beta chains from one sample, sequenced in a study of vaccination effects on CD4 cells after COVID-19. These TCRs are of unknown antigen specificity. TCRdb keeps only in-frame clones here, not all; method: immunoSEQ multiplex PCR. The table shows tens of thousands of clones, with almost 75% occurring only once. Sequencing used CD4+ T cells from PBMCs cultured with HCoV-229E spike peptides, obtained after COVID-19 vaccination. Receptor source: a human donor who received a COVID-19 vaccine. Both conserved end residues are part of each CDR3. A D gene is named only where the DNA matches it firmly. Only part of the rows carry a size: once, few, many, or a class if the clone is expanded.

j_call d_call v_call clone_size cdr3_aa cdr3_nt
TRBJ1-6 NA TRBV5-1 NA CASSWDNDSPLHF TGCGCCAGCAGCTGGGACAATGATTCACCCCTCCACTTT
TRBJ1-2 TRBD1 TRBV5-1 NA CASSLFGPGQLPPNYGYTF TGCGCCAGCAGCTTATTCGGGCCGGGACAGCTACCCCCTAACTATGGCTACACCTTC
TRBJ2-7 TRBD1 TRBV24-1 NA CATSDLRQGSREQYF TGTGCCACCAGTGATTTGCGACAGGGGAGCCGGGAGCAGTACTTC
TRBJ1-1 NA TRBV27 NA CASSFGGAMNTEAFF TGTGCCAGCAGTTTCGGGGGGGCTATGAACACTGAAGCTTTCTTT
TRBJ1-3 NA TRBV18 few CASSPGPNSGNTIYF TGTGCCAGCTCACCGGGGCCAAACTCTGGAAACACCATATATTTT
TRBJ2-7 NA TRBV6-5 NA CASSFGTATYEQYF TGTGCCAGCAGTTTCGGTACGGCAACCTACGAGCAGTACTTC
TRBJ1-1 NA TRBV15 NA CATGQRERSTEAFF TGTGCCACCGGCCAACGGGAACGGAGCACTGAAGCTTTCTTT
TRBJ2-7 TRBD1 TRBV5-4 NA CASSPWTGYSYEQYF TGTGCCAGCAGCCCATGGACAGGGTACTCCTACGAGCAGTACTTC
TRBJ1-4 NA TRBV5-6 NA CASSLLTPASGKLFF TGTGCCAGCAGCTTGTTGACACCGGCGAGCGGAAAACTGTTTTTT
TRBJ2-2 NA TRBV29-1 NA CSVDPGIHTGELFF TGCAGCGTTGACCCCGGAATCCACACCGGGGAGCTGTTTTTT
TRBJ1-1 NA TRBV19 few CASSFQDQGGTEAFF TGTGCCAGTAGTTTCCAGGACCAAGGTGGCACTGAAGCTTTCTTT
TRBJ2-1 TRBD2 TRBV9 NA CASSVGLAGHEQFF TGTGCCAGCAGCGTAGGACTAGCGGGACATGAGCAGTTCTTC
TRBJ2-7 NA TRBV11-2 few CASTPRMKQYF TGTGCCAGCACCCCCCGTATGAAGCAGTACTTC
TRBJ2-5 NA TRBV19 NA CASSTGSQETQYF TGTGCCAGTAGTACCGGCAGCCAAGAGACCCAGTACTTC
TRBJ2-5 NA TRBV6-5 NA CASSTPRGQYF TGTGCCAGCAGCACTCCTCGCGGCCAGTACTTC
TRBJ1-1 NA TRBV5-4 NA CASSLRGRAMNTEAFF TGTGCCAGCAGCTTGAGGGGTAGGGCCATGAACACTGAAGCTTTCTTT
TRBJ1-1 TRBD1 TRBV5-1 NA CASSLAGTGEAFF TGCGCCAGCAGCTTGGCCGGGACAGGTGAAGCTTTCTTT
TRBJ2-5 NA TRBV30 NA CAWRGYETQYF TGTGCCTGGAGGGGATATGAGACCCAGTACTTC
TRBJ2-1 TRBD2 TRBV27 once CASSTRLAGDGEQFF TGTGCCAGCAGTACTCGCCTAGCGGGAGACGGTGAGCAGTTCTTC
TRBJ2-3 NA TRBV18 few CASSPPRTGRSTDTQYF TGTGCCAGCTCACCACCGAGAACAGGGAGGAGCACAGATACGCAGTATTTT
TRBJ2-7 TRBD1 TRBV7-2 few CASKQGSSYEQYF TGTGCCAGCAAACAGGGGAGCTCCTACGAGCAGTACTTC
TRBJ1-1 TRBD1 TRBV27 NA CASSFSTGSPEAFF TGTGCCAGCAGTTTCTCGACAGGGAGCCCTGAAGCTTTCTTT
TRBJ2-2 TRBD2 TRBV5-1 NA CASSLRLAGGLGGELFF TGCGCCAGCAGCTTGCGACTAGCGGGAGGGCTCGGCGGGGAGCTGTTTTTT
TRBJ1-5 NA TRBV7-9 NA CATGTWDQPQHF TGTGCCACCGGGACCTGGGATCAGCCCCAGCATTTT